This T cell receptor beta chain originates from a study of cytomegalovirus exposure and HLA in healthy donors (dated by TCRdb to 2017 to 2019). Study-wide context: An earlier analysis of approximately 590 of the donors reported roughly 300 Gb of sequence data and 120 million or so unique TCR beta sequences from about 180 million T cells. Roughly five DR-DQ haplotypes were handled as single units for association and clustering, since linkage in the cohort was strong. The study aimed to test whether cataloging public T cell receptors could reveal signatures of past pathogen exposure. A later genetic analysis used genome-wide SNP genotypes for about three fifths of the 666 donors, treating that subset as a discovery cohort. In a later analysis, previously published TCR beta repertoires from 670 or so donors were re-analyzed and high-resolution HLA genotyping was added so that TCR occurrence patterns could be studied. Of the approximately 400 genotyped donors, over 80% were placed in the genetic ancestry cluster associated with self-reported Caucasian donors. Class I and class II HLA loci were covered by the typing at four-digit resolution. An earlier analysis of 587 of the donors applied high-throughput TCR beta sequencing to assess whether each TCR beta V gene segment acted as functional or pseudogenic. A separate validation cohort of over 95 different subjects was used in addition to the 666-subject first cohort. Among under 450 genotyped donors of the cohort, an average of 235,054 unique TCR beta nucleotide sequences were sequenced per donor, roughly 20% of them non-productive. The study profiled the T cell repertoires of around 700 subjects by immunosequencing and related them to cytomegalovirus serostatus. The number of donors typed differed by locus, with roughly 629-640 for A, B, C, DRB1 and DQB1, around 560 for DQA1, about 610 for DPA1, and approximately 470 for DPB1. To predict cytomegalovirus infection status, the study brought together high-throughput TCR immunosequencing, statistical association of individual TCRs with disease status, and machine learning. Donor age, sex, ethnicity and CMV serostatus were compiled alongside the repertoire data. About 280 gigabases of sequencing data and 75 million to 85 million unique TCR sequences made up an early release that covered under 750 HLA-typed donors. Rather than using new phenotypic data, the later analysis identified candidate immune exposures from TCR beta sequences and from how often those sequences occurred across donors. Every repertoire in the discovery cohort had been generated on one and the same sequencing platform. The full study reports these points: In a later analysis, the rate of TCR association differed among HLA loci, with DRB1 alleles having the most associated TCRs and HLA-C alleles having the fewest. Correlated functional status among segregating V segments might reflect linkage disequilibrium, but an unknown experimental factor could not be ruled out. In an earlier analysis of 587 of the donors, most TCR beta V segments were observed in productive rearrangements about 87% or about 30% of the time, broadly matching IMGT annotations. The classifier was reported to diagnose cytomegalovirus status with high specificity and sensitivity in both the original and validation cohorts. A further reported finding was that TCR beta sequences accurately predicted the HLA-A and HLA-B alleles for most subjects in the first cohort. In vitro tests confirmed that a few of the cytomegalovirus-associated TCR beta chains recognize cytomegalovirus antigens. In a later genetic analysis, fewer N-insertions in productive TCRs were reported among donors in an Asian-associated ancestry cluster than the roughly 700-donor mean. The earlier analysis of some 540 of the donors excluded approximately 15 rarely observed V segments, including chromosome 9 orphons, because counts were too low. V-gene and J-gene trimming of TCR beta chains was associated with a missense DCLRE1C variant in a later genetic analysis, and the association was replicated in an independent cohort. When HLA alleles, especially DR and DQ, strongly co-occurred, attributing TCR associations to individual alleles was difficult. For the cohort, immune exposure information was limited to CMV serostatus. Because some donors lacked HLA typing at each locus, the association tests relied only on the typed subset. While some public TCRs were present in many individuals, most TCR sequences turned up only very rarely across donors. It was suggested by the authors that the approach could potentially be generalized to other disease states and immunological phenotypes. Several of the top co-occurrence clusters appeared to be linked to parvovirus B19, influenza, CMV and Epstein-Barr virus, according to a later analysis. In a later analysis, 16,951 TCR beta sequences were associated with specific HLA alleles at a false discovery rate of 0.05. In a later analysis, HLA-associated TCR beta chains showed more clonal expansion and lower generation probabilities than non-associated chains that were equally common. A total of 150 or so TCR beta chains were listed by the study as associated with cytomegalovirus. Roughly uniform sequencing depth across donors was assumed in presence/absence analyses, although this assumption may not hold. Only TCR beta chains were sequenced in this cohort, and the absence of alpha or paired-chain data limited detectable features. Most CMV-associated TCR beta chains appeared to be HLA-restricted in a later analysis, and the HLA associations seemed to be driven largely by CMV exposure. The sequencing pipeline was judged likely to have produced a cluster of highly shared sequence variants as a technical artifact. Because the 87-base-pair reads could not distinguish some IMGT-functional V segments, including TRBV6-2 and TRBV6-3, those segments were excluded.

Notes on this clone: No antigen is known for it. No base quality information exists; no much larger clone differs at one position.

In total, more than 500 healthy bone marrow donors made up the cohort. At the time of sampling, all cohort members were nominally healthy, though unrecorded immune exposures were likely present. The donor was CMV seropositive and belonged to the group of 250 to 300 seropositive cohort members. A peripheral blood sample was collected from each donor, and TCR beta sequencing was performed on peripheral blood mononuclear cells. The Qiagen DNeasy Blood Extraction Kit was used to extract genomic DNA from the blood cell samples. The library was obtained by the immunoSEQ multiplex PCR assay. The multiplex PCR relied on a mix of 60 forward primers for TCR Vbeta segments and 13 reverse primers for TCR Jbeta segments. The CDR3 region of rearranged TCR beta genes was amplified from genomic DNA with a multiplex PCR assay. The Illumina HiSeq System was used to sequence the amplified TCR beta libraries as 87-base-pair reads. Turning to the authors' computational methods: Across the 670 or so repertoires, a later analysis counted roughly 77 million unique TCR beta chains, roughly 11 million of which were shared by at least two donors. Raw reads were error-corrected and collapsed into unique sequences with a nearest-neighbor algorithm that merged closely related sequences to remove PCR and sequencing errors. To assign V, D and J gene segments, CDR3 sequences were aligned to IMGT reference sequences. For a sequence to be retained, a match of at least six nucleotides was required to both a V gene segment and a J gene segment. Rearrangements were classified as productive when the CDR3 lacked stop codons and remained in frame with V and J, and all other rearrangements were classified as non-productive. CDR3 was defined according to IMGT convention as the region running from the second conserved V-encoded cysteine to the conserved J-encoded phenylalanine. The earlier analysis of about 560 of the donors excluded any sequence lacking an unambiguous match to a single V gene segment. An earlier analysis of roughly 590 of the donors called V segments functional above 56.7% productive rearrangements and segregating when the between-donor standard deviation exceeded 5%. A statistical classification framework was built for diagnosing cytomegalovirus status from the catalog of TCR beta chain sequences. In a later analysis, V and J genes were assigned by comparing TCR nucleotide sequences against IMGT/GENE-DB human TR gene sequences. Using the TCRdist pipeline, a later analysis assigned CDR3 sequences along with most-parsimonious VDJ recombination scenarios. In a later analysis, each TCR beta chain was defined by its CDR3 amino acid sequence together with its V-gene family, and reads lacking a unique V-gene family were excluded. A later analysis removed 592 highly shared, low-generation-probability nucleotide sequences to deal with suspected cross-contamination and a sequencing artifact. In a later analysis, a clonal expansion index for each public chain was calculated from normalized within-repertoire ranks of inferred template counts. A later analysis computed generation probabilities with a VDJ recombination model fitted to out-of-frame rearrangements, and checked the results against IGoR. Hypergeometric tests were used in a later analysis to score TCR-TCR, TCR-HLA and TCR-CMV co-occurrence, with a repertoire-size bias correction applied to the TCR pairs. To estimate false discovery rates, a later analysis permuted the HLA or CMV assignments 20 times. In a later analysis, co-occurring TCRs were grouped using DBSCAN, with TCRdist sequence similarity added in when clustering inside HLA-allele-positive subsets. Repertoires with fewer than 30,000 or more than 120,000 public chains were left out of co-occurrence clustering, as were several repertoires with anomalous nucleotide sharing. TCRdb mirrors the immuneACCESS table, restricted to in-frame sequences. Some clones are absent from its copies; in checked studies, under half trace to an unresolved V gene, and the reason for the others is unknown. The D gene and trimming were derived from the DNA, and the V and J assignments and clone size from that table. Within this sample are 95,000 to 150,000 clones, with approximately 72% of them counted one time only. The ten largest clones take up about 32% of the sample.

Germline trimming: 6 bases from V, 3 bases from J; junction bases outside gene matches: 9. The CDR1 and CDR2 encoded by the germline V gene are SNHLY and FYNNEI. The CDR3 starts with the cysteine, ends with the phenylalanine, and has 15 residues. This entry keeps only the CDR3 DNA: 45 bases, framed from base 1. The sequenced sample consisted of PBMCs. Recombination linked TRBV2 to TRBJ1-1; 8 middle bases align to TRBD1. This receptor was taken from a man between 60 and 75 years old in good health and CMV-seropositive. In nucleotides, the sequence is TGTGCCAGCAGGTTGCAGGGGGCTAGTGACACTGAAGCTTTCTTT. It codes for CASRLQGASDTEAFF.